The entry that follows covers one T cell receptor beta chain sequence. Its antigen remains unidentified. Within one base of it there is no much larger clone, and no base qualities were kept. In the prospective study, participants were roughly 18 to 95 years old, resided in approximately 25 geographic areas of the United States, and were enrolled through a virtual design. Cohort assignment in the prospective study relied on participant-reported clinical history from a screening survey and a study questionnaire. Recovered participants in ImmuneRACE Cohort 3 were defined as having two consecutive negative NP/OP PCR tests, clearance from a healthcare professional, or resolution of symptoms. Each participant in the prospective study had whole blood, serum and a nasopharyngeal or oropharyngeal swab collected by mobile phlebotomists. Participants in the prospective study had the option to provide additional blood draws and questionnaires over an approximately 2-month period. Prospective study blood samples were shipped either frozen or at room temperature before DNA extraction.

TCRbeta CDR3 regions were amplified from genomic DNA by means of the immunoSEQ Assay, a bias-controlled multiplex PCR. In the source study's methods: The number of nucleated cells in each sample was estimated by amplification of reference gene primers within the assay. To quantify the absolute abundance of each unique TCRbeta CDR3 rearrangement, sequence reads were collapsed and filtered. For each sample, productive Simpson clonality was calculated as the square root of Simpson's diversity index across productive rearrangements. This is the immuneACCESS table as TCRdb keeps it, with only in-frame sequences that have V and J called. A part of the clones is gone; compared with another copy, unresolved V genes explain less than half, and the rest is unexplained. The DNA was the basis for D and trimming; V, J and clone size are from that table. This sample lists about 150,000 clones; around 86% were detected once. Less than 5.5% of the sample belongs to the ten largest clones.

Taken from the germline V gene (reference sequence), the CDR1 and CDR2 loops are SGHKS and YYEKEE. Its CDR3 holds 15 amino acids, cysteine through phenylalanine. The DNA shown is the 45-base CDR3, in frame from base 1. Clipping removes 5 bases from V and 4 bases from J, with 6 as the unmatched junction base count. This sample stems from a study of blood T cell repertoires in COVID-19 (dated by TCRdb to the early 2020s). Study-wide context: Collaborator samples came from the United States, Italy and Spain and covered acute and convalescent phases of COVID-19. Where HLA class I and class II types were available, the types were taken from metadata supplied by the sample provider, not from assay-based typing. The dataset comprised deeply sampled blood TCRbeta repertoires from subjects exposed to, actively infected with, or recovered from COVID-19. The repertoires were released in a freely available public database intended as a resource for research on the immune response to SARS-CoV-2. The prospective study material was composed of cDNA or gDNA derived from T cells, B-cell-depleted T cells, or PBMCs. The sample metadata nearly always contained a de-identified subject ID, COVID-19 status, age in years and sex. Samples were obtained from the ongoing ImmuneRACE study (first 160 participants) and from 1,254 subjects provided by 6 global collaborators. Findings and caveats that apply to the study as a whole: How much clinical and demographic metadata was included differed by source and by participant, and the metadata was provided uncurated.

Sequenced material: PBMCs or T cells enriched from blood (not recorded which). This receptor was identified in a man between 45 and 60 years old who had recovered from COVID-19. The rearrangement joined TRBV5-5 to TRBJ2-1; 10 bases in between match TRBD1. The nucleotide sequence reads as follows: TGTGCCAGCAGACGAGGGACAGGGGATTACAATGAGCAGTTCTTC. Protein translation: CASRRGTGDYNEQFF.